These 6 T cell receptor beta chains originate from one sample sequenced in a study of shared clonotypes between healthy human individuals. Measured with immunoSEQ multiplex PCR; TCRdb has only the in-frame clones, and not every one. The sample holds fewer than 2.5 million clones, 90% to 95% seen once. Specimen: naive CD4+ T cells from PBMCs. The subset: CD45RA+ positively selected. The receptors shown here come from a man younger than 35 in good health. Some clones in this sample may be carry-over from other donors' samples.

CDR3 sequence: CASSVYRGGGTGELFF. DNA for the CDR3: TGCGCCAGCAGCGTTTACAGGGGCGGGGGCACCGGGGAGCTGTTTTTT. The V and J genes are TRBV5-1 and TRBJ2-2; D might be TRBD1 or TRBD2, each matching 7 bases. The CDR3 is 16 amino acids. The germline CDR1 and CDR2 sequences are SGHRS and YFSETQ. Trimming cost V 4 bases and J 4 bases, with 17 bases left between them.

The chain couples TRBV29-1 to TRBJ2-7; D is uncertain. This CDR3 is built from 12 residues. V lost 6 bases and J 3 bases, leaving 12 bases between the germline ends. From germline, CDR1 is SQVTM and CDR2 ANQGSEA. CDR3 sequence (DNA): TGCAGCGTCGGAATGGGGAACTACGAGCAGTACTTC. It yields the protein CSVGMGNYEQYF.

This clone was found a few times. The J gene is TRBJ1-2, the V gene TRBV6-1; D remains ambiguous. CDR3 length: 13 residues. Trimming removed 5 bases at V and 1 base at J, with 8 bases between. Per the germline V gene, CDR1 is MNHNS and CDR2 is SASEGT. The DNA for the CDR3 is TGTGCCAGCAGTATCACAGATAACTATGGCTACACCTTC. Translated: CASSITDNYGYTF.

The rearrangement joins TRBV5-1 to TRBJ1-1, with D maybe TRBD1 (5 bases). V was trimmed by 5 bases and J by 11 bases, leaving 19 bases between them. Per the germline V gene, CDR1 is SGHRS and CDR2 is YFSETQ. This CDR3 has 13 residues. CDR3 residues: CASRTTGTQLAFF. The CDR3 region has the DNA TGCGCCAGCAGAACTACCGGGACCCAACTGGCTTTCTTT. Based on the CDR3 plus reference TRBV5-1 and TRBJ1-1, the full variable domain is KAGVTQTPRYLIKTRGQQVTLSCSPISGHRSVSWYQQTPGQGLQFLFEYFSETQRNKGNFPGRFSGRQFSNSRSEMNVSTLELGDSALYLCASRTTGTQLAFFGQGTRLTVV.

This clone was seen a single time. J is TRBJ2-7 and V is TRBV28, with no clear D. Germline CDR1 reads MDHEN; CDR2 reads SYDVKM. This CDR3 spans 14 amino acids. The ends were cut back, 2 bases at V and 3 bases at J, with 11 bases in the middle. CDR3 in amino acids: CASSLISAHYEQYF. CDR3 coding DNA: TGTGCCAGCAGTTTAATTAGTGCTCACTACGAGCAGTACTTC.

This chain connects TRBV2 to TRBJ1-1; no clear D gene. CDR3 size: 11 residues. V gave up 5 bases and J gave up 7 bases, with 8 bases separating them. In germline, CDR1 is SNHLY, CDR2 FYNNEI. CDR3 bases: TGTGCCAGCAGTAATTGGGGTGAAGCTTTCTTT. Its protein is CASSNWGEAFF.